The next 17 T cell receptor beta chains were all read from a single sample in a study of cytomegalovirus exposure and HLA in healthy donors. Amplification used 60 Vbeta primers and 13 Jbeta primers. Profiling relied on immunoSEQ multiplex PCR, and the TCRdb table lists in-frame clones only, not all of them. Of about 120,000 clones in the sample, roughly 71% were seen once. Material for sequencing was PBMCs. These receptor sequences come from a woman aged 40 to 50 in good health and CMV-seropositive.

This rearrangement joins TRBV7-2 to TRBJ2-5; D is perhaps TRBD1 (6 bases). The V and J ends lost 5 bases and 1 base respectively, with 11 bases between them. This CDR3 has 14 residues. Germline-derived CDR1 and CDR2 are SGHTA and FQGNSA. The CDR3 is CASSKDRSQETQYF. DNA of the CDR3: TGTGCCAGCAGCAAAGACAGGAGCCAAGAGACCCAGTACTTC.

Only a few counts were recorded for this clone. Other DNA variants within this sample encode the same CDR3. The rearrangement uses TRBV6-6 and TRBJ1-1; D gene unclear. Germline V gene lookup returns CDR1 MNHNY and CDR2 SVGAGI (reference sequence). Trimming removed 0 bases from V and 1 base from J, with 6 bases in between. CDR3 length: 14 residues. The CDR3 reads CASSYSGRNTEAFF. In DNA, the CDR3 is TGTGCCAGCAGTTACTCGGGCAGGAACACTGAAGCTTTCTTT.

The DNA of the CDR3 is TGTGCCAGCAGTTCTGGACAGGGCGGGGTCTATGGCTACACCTTC. Translating it yields CASSSGQGGVYGYTF. This sequence joins TRBV6-6 and TRBJ1-2; TRBD1 agrees at 8 bases. CDR1 is MNHNY, CDR2 SVGAGI, per germline (reference sequence). The CDR3 has 15 amino acids. Trimming removed 4 bases from V and 4 bases from J; junction bases left unmatched: 8.

V gene TRBV5-1 combines with J gene TRBJ2-3; TRBD2 matches at 7 bases. CDR3 length equals 14 residues. Germline CDR1 and CDR2: SGHRS and YFSETQ. Losses at the gene ends were 1 base for V and 6 bases for J; bases not matched to a gene: 5. The CDR3 region is CASSLWNGGDTQYF. The CDR3 DNA follows: TGCGCCAGCAGCTTGTGGAACGGGGGGGATACGCAGTATTTT.

This clone showed up just a few times. The chain joins TRBV18 to TRBJ2-1; maybe TRBD1 (6 bases). The ends were cut back, 3 bases at V and 0 bases at J, with 18 bases in the middle. The V gene's germline CDR1 is KGHSH and CDR2 LQKENI. This CDR3 contains 18 residues. The CDR3 protein is CASSPSYGTSSSYNEQFF. In DNA form, the CDR3 reads TGTGCCAGCTCACCCTCTTACGGGACATCTAGCTCCTACAATGAGCAGTTCTTC.

This clone was seen a few times. The chain has TRBV29-1 and TRBJ2-2; D might be TRBD2 (5 bases). Trimming pared 7 bases from V and 2 bases from J, leaving 14 bases between. The CDR3 is made up of 14 amino acids. CDR1 and CDR2 (germline): SQVTM, ANQGSEA. The CDR3 region has the DNA TGCAGCGGAGCCCGAGCGGATAACACCGGGGAGCTGTTTTTT. Residues: CSGARADNTGELFF.

V and J are TRBV7-2 and TRBJ1-3; 8 positions agree with TRBD1. The germline CDR1 and CDR2 sequences are SGHTA and FQGNSA. V lost 3 bases to trimming and J lost 2 bases; unmatched junction nucleotides: 6. The CDR3 contains 16 residues. CDR3: CASSFGQGGAGNTIYF. CDR3 nucleotide sequence: TGTGCCAGCAGCTTCGGACAGGGAGGAGCTGGAAACACCATATATTTT.

This clone came up once. The chain recombines TRBV6-5 with TRBJ2-3; maybe TRBD2 (6 bases). Germline CDR1 is MNHEY and CDR2 is SVGAGI. This CDR3 is 15 amino acids long. V lost 6 bases and J 0 bases, leaving 13 bases between the germline ends. The CDR3 nucleotides are TGTGCCAGCAGCCCGCTAGCGCGTAGCACAGATACGCAGTATTTT. This gives the protein CASSPLARSTDTQYF.

This chain connects TRBV4-2 to TRBJ1-2; D is unclear. The CDR3 length is 16 residues. Trimming stripped 1 base from V and 7 bases from J, with 19 bases between. CDR1 and CDR2 from the germline V gene are LGHNA and YNFKEQ. For the CDR3, the DNA is TGTGCCAGCAGCCAAGGAATCCGGGTCCGAGGTCGTGGCTACACCTTC. Amino acid sequence: CASSQGIRVRGRGYTF.

The chain is built from TRBV7-9 and TRBJ2-5; D is unclear. The J call may be mistaken, given a closer DNA end match to TRBJ2-7. This CDR3 spans 12 amino acids. CDR1 SEHNR and CDR2 FQNEAQ come from the germline V gene (reference sequence). Here the CDR3 reads CASSPNYNEQYF. CDR3 coding DNA: TGTGCCAGCAGCCCCAACTATAACGAGCAGTACTTC.

The genes are TRBV19 and TRBJ1-5, with a weak D call TRBD1 (6 bases). The V gene's germline CDR1 is LNHDA and CDR2 SQIVND (reference sequence). V was trimmed by 6 bases and J by 3 bases, leaving 15 bases between them. The CDR3 runs to 15 residues. The CDR3 sequence: CASSPLRGTNQPQHF. DNA of the CDR3: TGTGCCAGTAGCCCCTTGAGGGGGACCAATCAGCCCCAGCATTTT.

The gene calls are TRBV27 and TRBJ2-7, with D possibly TRBD2 on 6 matching bases. Trimming removed 6 bases from V and 0 bases from J, with 18 bases in between. Germline lookup yields CDR1 MNHEY and CDR2 SMNVEV (reference sequence). This CDR3 is 16 amino acids long. The CDR3 nucleotides are TGTGCCAGCAGCCGATCGGGCGGGGATAGCTCCTACGAGCAGTACTTC. It codes for CASSRSGGDSSYEQYF.

J is TRBJ2-5 and V is TRBV7-9, with D possibly TRBD1 on 5 matching bases. The ends were cut back, 1 base at V and 11 bases at J, with 11 bases in the middle. The CDR3 has 12 amino acids. The germline V gene encodes CDR1 SEHNR and CDR2 FQNEAQ (reference sequence). The CDR3 sequence is CASSLEGVEQYF. In DNA, the CDR3 is TGTGCCAGCAGCTTAGAAGGGGTTGAGCAGTACTTC.

A few counts support this clone. This chain links TRBV6-4 with TRBJ2-1; 13 nucleotides line up with TRBD2. V shed 6 bases and J 6 bases; nucleotides not matched to a gene: 2. CDR1 is MRHNA, CDR2 SNTAGT, per germline. The CDR3 loop spans 14 amino acids. CDR3 region: CASSTSGGANEQFF. DNA of the CDR3: TGTGCCAGCAGCACTAGCGGGGGGGCCAATGAGCAGTTCTTC.

This chain joins TRBV28 and TRBJ1-5, with a tentative D call TRBD1 (5 bases). The CDR3 sequence is 16 residues long. Trimming cost V 5 bases and J 6 bases, with 20 bases left between them. In germline, CDR1 is MDHEN, CDR2 SYDVKM. The CDR3 bases are TGTGCCAGCAGTCCACCCCCGGGGGAGAAGGGTCAGCCCCAGCATTTT. Residues: CASSPPPGEKGQPQHF.

The V and J genes are TRBV6-5 and TRBJ2-1; 9 bases align to TRBD2. Germline-derived CDR1 and CDR2 are MNHEY and SVGAGI. The CDR3 has 15 amino acids. Trimming cost V 4 bases and J 8 bases; bases outside gene matches: 9. In nucleotides, the CDR3 is TGTGCCAGCAGTTCGACTATAGCGGGGGTGGATGAGCAGTTCTTC. Protein product: CASSSTIAGVDEQFF.

This clone was picked up a small number of times. The chain carries TRBV10-3 and TRBJ1-5; 8 nucleotides match TRBD1. In germline, CDR1 is ENHRY, CDR2 SYGVKD. This CDR3 spans 12 amino acids. V shed 8 bases, J shed 7 bases, and the junction held 4 bases outside the gene matches. The CDR3 DNA is TGTGCCATCGCCACAGGGGGACAGCCCCAGCATTTT. Encoded protein: CAIATGGQPQHF.